This passage covers 31 T cell receptor beta chains from one sample sequenced in a study of blood T cell repertoires in COVID-19. Sequencing was performed with immunoSEQ multiplex PCR; in TCRdb, only in-frame clones are kept and a portion is missing. The repertoire includes some 290,000 clones, about 90% of them detected once, and around 0.96% sits in the top ten. Specimen: peripheral blood. The receptors were sampled from a woman aged 40 to 49 with COVID-19, enrolled during active disease.

The rearrangement joins TRBV7-2 to TRBJ2-7, with 7 bases that match TRBD1. The V gene's germline CDR1 is SGHTA and CDR2 FQGNSA. The J segment lost 5 bases and the V segment lost 5 bases, leaving 18 bases of the junction unmatched. CDR3 size: 17 residues. In DNA form, the CDR3 reads TGTGCCAGCAGCGACCCATTCCCTGGACAGGCGGTCCACGAGCAGTACTTC. Its protein product is CASSDPFPGQAVHEQYF.

CDR3 sequence (DNA): TGTGCCATCAGTGCTCCGGGACAGGGGGCGTCGGGTCAGTTCTTC. This sequence encodes CAISAPGQGASGQFF. The rearrangement uses TRBV10-3 and TRBJ2-1; 12 bases fit TRBD1. The J segment lost 13 bases and the V segment lost 4 bases, leaving 11 bases of the junction unmatched. Per germline, CDR1 ENHRY and CDR2 SYGVKD. The CDR3 totals 15 residues.

V is TRBV11-2 and J is TRBJ2-7, with TRBD2 as a possible D gene (6 bases). The ends were cut back, 1 base at V and 1 base at J, with 11 bases in the middle. The CDR3 sequence is 15 residues long. Germline-derived CDR1 and CDR2 are SGHAT and FQNNGV. The CDR3 DNA sequence: TGTGCCAGCAGCTTAGCATTCGGGGGTTCCTACGAGCAGTACTTC. Encoded protein: CASSLAFGGSYEQYF.

This rearrangement joins TRBV15 to TRBJ1-4; TRBD1 aligns across 7 bases. Losses at the gene ends were 5 bases for V and 7 bases for J; bases not matched to a gene: 7. Germline-derived CDR1 and CDR2 are LNHNV and YYDKDF (reference sequence). CDR3 size: 14 residues. This chain's CDR3 is CATSPQGVGEKLFF. In DNA form, the CDR3 reads TGTGCCACCAGCCCTCAGGGGGTAGGTGAAAAACTGTTTTTT.

The chain recombines TRBV28 with TRBJ1-4, with 7 nucleotides matching TRBD1. The junction had 7 bases not matched to a gene; V was cut back by 1 base and J by 8 bases. CDR3 size: 15 residues. CDR1 and CDR2 (germline): MDHEN, SYDVKM. CDR3 amino acids: CASSLYRGQGEKLFF. DNA for the CDR3: TGTGCCAGCAGTTTATATAGGGGGCAGGGCGAAAAACTGTTTTTT.

The rearrangement links TRBV5-4 to TRBJ2-1; 7 bases match TRBD2. The V gene's germline CDR1 is SGHNT and CDR2 YYREEE (reference sequence). The CDR3 consists of 15 residues. Unmatched junction bases numbered 8, after V lost 5 bases and J lost 3 bases. The CDR3 region is CASRRSGTNYNEQFF. CDR3 nucleotides: TGTGCCAGCAGGCGATCCGGGACTAACTACAATGAGCAGTTCTTC.

This rearrangement joins TRBV28 to TRBJ2-1, with D possibly being TRBD1 (6 bases). The germline V gene has CDR1 MDHEN and CDR2 SYDVKM. The CDR3 sequence is 15 residues long. V shed 9 bases and J shed 0 bases, with 15 bases lying between them. The DNA of the CDR3 is TGTGCCAGTAAACTGGGCAGGGGCTCCTACAATGAGCAGTTCTTC. Translated, it gives CASKLGRGSYNEQFF. The whole variable domain, remainder taken from reference TRBV28 and TRBJ2-1, is DVKVTQSSRYLVKRTGEKVFLECVQDMDHENMFWYRQDPGLGLRLIYFSYDVKMKEKGDIPEGYSVSREKKERFSLILESASTNQTSMYLCASKLGRGSYNEQFFGPGTRLTVL.

The chain links TRBV28 to TRBJ2-1; 8 nucleotides line up with TRBD1. Germline V gene data show CDR1 as MDHEN and CDR2 as SYDVKM. The CDR3 consists of 16 residues. With 7 bases clipped from V and 7 bases from J, the junction kept 15 bases outside the gene matches. This chain's CDR3 is CASTLYAGGARNEQFF. The CDR3 coding sequence is TGTGCCAGCACCTTATATGCAGGGGGCGCGAGAAATGAGCAGTTCTTC.

The CDR3 nucleotides are TGTGCCAGCAGCTTAATAAACACCGGGGAGCTGTTTTTT. Translating gives CASSLINTGELFF. The chain joins TRBV11-3 to TRBJ2-2; D is ambiguous. V dropped 2 bases and J dropped 2 bases, with 3 bases sitting between them. Germline CDR1 SGHNT, CDR2 YENEEA. The CDR3 is 13 amino acids.

Comments on this clone: Other nucleotide sequences from this sample produce the same CDR3. The chain employs TRBV12-3 or TRBV12-4 and TRBJ1-2; D unresolved. The CDR3 loop spans 13 amino acids. The V gene lost 4 bases and the J gene lost 5 bases, with 11 bases spanning the gap. The CDR3 here is CASSYRGSYGYTF. Here the CDR3 DNA reads TGTGCCAGCAGTTATCGAGGATCGTATGGCTACACCTTC.

V usage is TRBV6-5 and J usage is TRBJ1-2; no clear D gene. Per the germline V gene, CDR1 is MNHEY and CDR2 is SVGAGI. The V and J ends lost 2 bases and 6 bases respectively, with 10 bases between them. The CDR3 consists of 13 residues. The CDR3: CASSYVGGHGYTF. The CDR3, as DNA: TGTGCCAGCAGTTACGTGGGAGGCCATGGCTACACCTTC.

The V call is TRBV12-3 or TRBV12-4, the J call TRBJ1-1, with 9 bases lining up with TRBD1. Unmatched junction bases numbered 5, after V lost 7 bases and J lost 5 bases. This CDR3 has 13 amino acids. CDR3: CASTLTGGTEAFF. CDR3 DNA: TGTGCCAGCACCCTGACAGGGGGGACTGAAGCTTTCTTT.

J is TRBJ1-4 and V is TRBV9; 7 bases line up with TRBD1. Germline trimming cut 0 bases from V and 3 bases from J; bases unmatched to any gene: 2. The CDR3 contains 15 residues. Germline V gives CDR1 SGDLS, CDR2 YYNGEE. The CDR3 DNA reads as TGTGCCAGCAGCGTAGAGGGGGCCCCTAATGAAAAACTGTTTTTT. Encoded protein: CASSVEGAPNEKLFF.

The chain combines TRBV14 with TRBJ2-3; 9 nucleotides line up with TRBD1. V lost 11 bases and J lost 4; bases outside the gene matches: 10. This CDR3 has 14 amino acids. CDR1 SGHDN and CDR2 FVKESK come from the germline V gene. CDR3 DNA: TGTGCCTCAGGGGGACAGGGTGTCCCAGATACGCAGTATTTT. This encodes CASGGQGVPDTQYF.

This CDR3 is CASSPRDRGWGNTEAFF. Here the CDR3 DNA reads TGTGCCAGCTCACCCCGGGACAGGGGCTGGGGGAACACTGAAGCTTTCTTT. The chain uses TRBV18 and TRBJ1-1, with 10 bases identical to TRBD1. Germline trimming cut 3 bases from V and 1 base from J; bases unmatched to any gene: 8. The CDR3 sequence is 17 residues long. Germline loops: CDR1 KGHSH, CDR2 LQKENI. The full variable domain, completed using reference TRBV18 and TRBJ1-1, is NAGVMQNPRHLVRRRGQEARLRCSPMKGHSHVYWYRQLPEEGLKFMVYLQKENIIDESGMPKERFSAEFPKEGPSILRIQQVVRGDSAAYFCASSPRDRGWGNTEAFFGQGTRLTVV.

The chain combines TRBV4-3 with TRBJ2-1; 9 bases map to TRBD1. V lost 1 base to trimming and J lost 0 bases; unmatched junction nucleotides: 10. From germline, CDR1 is LGHNA and CDR2 YSLEER. CDR3 length: 19 residues. The CDR3 spells CASSQVPGTGKSSYNEQFF. The CDR3 bases are TGCGCCAGCAGCCAAGTCCCCGGGACAGGGAAAAGCTCCTACAATGAGCAGTTCTTC.

The genes are TRBV30 and TRBJ2-1; D might be TRBD2 (6 bases). Germline V lookup: CDR1 GTSNPN, CDR2 SVGIG (reference sequence). The V end was cut by 0 bases, the J end by 9 bases, with 18 bases between. The CDR3 loop spans 15 amino acids. CDR3 bases: TGTGCCTGGAGTGTCCCGGGGGTAATCAGGTGTGAGCAGTTCTTC. This codes for CAWSVPGVIRCEQFF.

The chain employs TRBV5-1 and TRBJ2-3; a possible D gene is TRBD2 (5 bases). Germline assignment: CDR1 SGHRS and CDR2 YFSETQ. The ends were cut back, 6 bases at V and 1 base at J, with 15 bases in the middle. This CDR3 comprises 15 residues. The chain's CDR3 is CASTVQDSGTDTQYF. The CDR3 bases are TGCGCCAGCACCGTTCAGGACTCTGGCACAGATACGCAGTATTTT. Together with reference TRBV5-1 and TRBJ2-3, the CDR3 gives the full variable domain: KAGVTQTPRYLIKTRGQQVTLSCSPISGHRSVSWYQQTPGQGLQFLFEYFSETQRNKGNFPGRFSGRQFSNSRSEMNVSTLELGDSALYLCASTVQDSGTDTQYFGPGTRLTVL.

This clone was seen just once. V gene TRBV2 combines with J gene TRBJ1-5; D is unclear. CDR1 SNHLY and CDR2 FYNNEI come from the germline V gene. CDR3 length: 14 residues. Trimming shortened V by 4 bases and J by 1 base, and 8 bases separated the two germline ends. Here the CDR3 DNA reads TGTGCCAGCAGTGTCGGACTGAGCAATCAGCCCCAGCATTTT. Its translation: CASSVGLSNQPQHF.

CDR3 in DNA: TGTGCCAGCAGCACAGGGGGCTACACCGGGGAGCTGTTTTTT. Its translation: CASSTGGYTGELFF. The rearrangement links TRBV11-2 to TRBJ2-2; 9 bases align to TRBD1. Trimming removed 5 bases from V and 3 bases from J; junction bases left unmatched: 1. CDR3 length: 14 amino acids. The germline CDR1 and CDR2 sequences are SGHAT and FQNNGV.

J is TRBJ2-1 and V is TRBV6-2 or TRBV6-3; 14 bases are shared with TRBD2. This CDR3 comprises 15 residues. Germline V gene sequence: CDR1 MNHEY, CDR2 SVGEGT. V gave up 2 bases and J gave up 6 bases; unmatched junction bases: 0. The CDR3 sequence: CASSYGTSGGNEQFF. The DNA of the CDR3 is TGTGCCAGCAGTTACGGGACTAGCGGGGGCAATGAGCAGTTCTTC.

This sequence joins TRBV20-1 and TRBJ2-5; the match to TRBD2 covers 8 bases. The CDR3 length is 11 residues. V was pared by 5 bases and J by 10 bases, with 6 bases of the junction left unmatched. Germline loops: CDR1 DFQATT, CDR2 SNEGSKA (reference sequence). In nucleotides, the CDR3 is TGCAGTGCTGGGACTAGAGGAGACCAGTACTTC. As protein: CSAGTRGDQYF.

This chain uses TRBV5-4 with TRBJ2-7, with 10 positions matching TRBD2. Germline V gene data show CDR1 as SGHNT and CDR2 as YYREEE (reference sequence). The J segment lost 5 bases and the V segment lost 2 bases, leaving 4 bases of the junction unmatched. CDR3 length equals 14 residues. The CDR3 DNA follows: TGTGCCAGCAGCTTATCGGGACTAGCGCACGAGCAGTACTTC. Protein product: CASSLSGLAHEQYF. The full variable domain, completed using reference TRBV5-4 and TRBJ2-7, is ETGVTQSPTHLIKTRGQQVTLRCSSQSGHNTVSWYQQALGQGPQFIFQYYREEENGRGNFPPRFSGLQFPNYSSELNVNALELDDSALYLCASSLSGLAHEQYFGPGTRLTVT.

This clone was counted only a few times. This rearrangement joins TRBV18 to TRBJ1-2; 7 bases match TRBD1. Germline lookup yields CDR1 KGHSH and CDR2 LQKENI. This CDR3 region has 14 residues. After removal of 3 bases from V and 3 bases from J, the junction contained 4 bases not matched to a gene. CDR3 nucleotides: TGTGCCAGCTCACCCGGGACAGCCTACTATGGCTACACCTTC. Protein: CASSPGTAYYGYTF.

CDR3 region: CASSFKTGWNYGYTF. Written as DNA, the CDR3 is TGTGCCAGCAGTTTCAAAACAGGGTGGAACTATGGCTACACCTTC. V gene TRBV28 combines with J gene TRBJ1-2; TRBD1 is a possible D gene (6 bases). Germline V lookup: CDR1 MDHEN, CDR2 SYDVKM. V was pared by 3 bases and J by 2 bases, with 13 bases between. The CDR3 consists of 15 residues.

To note about this clone: The junction departs from the called germline gene at one end, perhaps through a read error. The rearrangement uses TRBV7-7 and TRBJ1-6, with TRBD1 matching over 7 bases. This CDR3 comprises 19 residues. Per the germline V gene, CDR1 is SSHAT and CDR2 is FNYEAQ (reference sequence). The CDR3 is CASSPPPRQGSFWNSPLHF. As DNA, the CDR3 is TGTGCTAGCAGCCCCCCCCCACGACAGGGAAGTTTTTGGAATTCACCCCTCCACTTT.

This clone came up a few times. The rearrangement links TRBV6-5 to TRBJ1-5; 7 nucleotides line up with TRBD1. This CDR3 has 14 residues. V was pared by 6 bases and J by 3 bases, with 5 bases of the junction left unmatched. Germline lookup yields CDR1 MNHEY and CDR2 SVGAGI. The DNA for the CDR3 is TGTGCCAGCAGGTTGACAGGGAACAATCAGCCCCAGCATTTT. As protein: CASRLTGNNQPQHF.

This rearrangement joins TRBV18 to TRBJ1-5, with a weak D call TRBD1 (5 bases). Germline CDR1 reads KGHSH; CDR2 reads LQKENI. This CDR3 region has 16 residues. V lost 3 bases and J lost 10, with 22 bases in between. CDR3 amino acids: CASSPREGHPWSPQHF. For the CDR3, the DNA is TGTGCCAGCTCACCCCGTGAAGGACACCCCTGGTCACCCCAGCATTTT.

The chain combines TRBV5-1 with TRBJ2-7, with 7 bases aligning to TRBD2. The junction had 6 bases not matched to a gene; V was cut back by 3 bases and J by 6 bases. This CDR3 has 13 amino acids. Germline assignment: CDR1 SGHRS and CDR2 YFSETQ. The chain's CDR3 is CASSSELAVEQYF. The CDR3 nucleotides are TGCGCCAGCAGCTCGGAGCTAGCGGTCGAGCAGTACTTC.

The CDR3 nucleotides are TGTGCCAGCAGCCCTTCAGGTGCAACTAATGAAAAACTGTTTTTT. Protein: CASSPSGATNEKLFF. The rearrangement joins TRBV7-2 to TRBJ1-4; D uncertain. The germline gives CDR1 SGHTA, CDR2 FQGNSA. Trimming left V 5 bases short and J 0 bases short, with 10 bases between. This CDR3 is 15 amino acids long.

Points on this clone: One junction end does not reproduce the germline sequence, and a read error may be involved. The rearrangement links TRBV7-7 to TRBJ2-7; tentatively, D is TRBD2 (6 bases). The CDR3 loop spans 14 amino acids. Germline CDR1 and CDR2: SSHAT and FNYEAQ (reference sequence). The DNA for the CDR3 is TGTGCTAGCAGCTTAGCCTTCGGGGGCTACGAGCAGTACTTC. Translated: CASSLAFGGYEQYF.